What follows describes a single T cell receptor (beta chain). The antigen is unknown. This CDR3 spans 11 amino acids. Germline CDR1 and CDR2: SNHLY and FYNNEI. The ends lost 4 bases at V and 6 bases at J; junction bases unmatched: 0. These data belong to a study of T cell repertoires in cytomegalovirus infection. Study-level background: The authors relied on CMV epitopes, both recently identified HLA-C-restricted and well-studied HLA-B-restricted. Both a matching HLA type and CMV infection were indicated by public TCR beta signatures. Study-wide results and limits: Frequencies of public TCR beta families were cumulated, and this identified carriers of CMV plus the relevant HLA.

TCRdb reprocessed the reads with MiXCR, giving one entry per CDR3 protein. In the table there are about 920,000 distinct CDR3 sequences, roughly 31% of which are singletons. Material: cultured CD8+ T cells from PBMCs, obtained from culture after CMV antigen stimulation. The chain is built from TRBV2 and TRBJ2-7, with 7 bases matching TRBD1. This TCR was sampled from a human donor in good health (CMV status not recorded). Some clones in this sample may be carry-over from other donors' samples. The CDR3 is CASSGQGEQYV. The CDR3 DNA sequence: TGTGCCAGCAGTGGACAGGGCGAGCAGTACGTC.